These 8 T cell receptor beta chains were all obtained from the same sample, sequenced in a study of monozygotic twins with inflammatory bowel disease. TCRdb reprocessed the 5' RACE reads, with one entry per CDR3 protein and no DNA. In all, the sample yields some 200,000 distinct CDR3 sequences. Sequenced: blood. Receptor source: a human donor with ulcerative colitis or Crohn's disease, or a healthy co-twin of an affected twin (not recorded which).

The chain combines TRBV20-1 with TRBJ1-5. The germline CDR1 and CDR2 sequences are DFQATT and SNEGSKA (reference sequence). This CDR3 spans 16 amino acids. The CDR3 region is CSARDHGSYSNQPQHF.

The chain recombines TRBV7-8 with TRBJ1-4; TCRdb's D gene call, TRBD1, goes unchecked for lack of DNA. CDR3 length: 17 amino acids. Per germline, CDR1 SGHVS and CDR2 FQNEAQ. CDR3 sequence reads: CASSPRPGQGASEKLFF.

The rearrangement links TRBV12-3 or TRBV12-4 to TRBJ1-1; TCRdb indicates TRBD1, and absent DNA this call remains unverified. CDR3 length: 13 amino acids. CDR3 protein: CASSHTDRIVAFF.

The V call is TRBV5-1, the J call TRBJ1-5; with no DNA, the TCRdb D assignment of TRBD1 cannot be verified. Germline CDR1 and CDR2: SGHRS and YFSETQ. The CDR3 loop spans 14 amino acids. CDR3 sequence reads: CASRPGQGNQPQHF.

The genes are TRBV11-1 and TRBJ2-3; the D call from TCRdb, TRBD1, cannot be confirmed without DNA. The CDR3 extends over 14 amino acids. Germline loops: CDR1 SGHAT, CDR2 FQDESV (reference sequence). The CDR3 here is CASSTRQGTDTQYF.

The chain uses TRBV12-3 or TRBV12-4 and TRBJ2-2; TCRdb proposes TRBD1, but this gene call is untestable without DNA. The CDR3 sequence is 15 residues long. The CDR3 region is CASRPGTKNTGELFF.

The genes are TRBV5-1 and TRBJ2-3. CDR3 length: 16 residues. The germline V gene encodes CDR1 SGHRS and CDR2 YFSETQ. CDR3 in amino acids: CASSSTLVGGTDTQYF.

The chain is built from TRBV20-1 and TRBJ1-6; TCRdb lists TRBD1, though no DNA is available to test this call. Germline loops: CDR1 DFQATT, CDR2 SNEGSKA (reference sequence). The CDR3 covers 16 residues. The CDR3 region is CSARTGGGNYNSPLHF.